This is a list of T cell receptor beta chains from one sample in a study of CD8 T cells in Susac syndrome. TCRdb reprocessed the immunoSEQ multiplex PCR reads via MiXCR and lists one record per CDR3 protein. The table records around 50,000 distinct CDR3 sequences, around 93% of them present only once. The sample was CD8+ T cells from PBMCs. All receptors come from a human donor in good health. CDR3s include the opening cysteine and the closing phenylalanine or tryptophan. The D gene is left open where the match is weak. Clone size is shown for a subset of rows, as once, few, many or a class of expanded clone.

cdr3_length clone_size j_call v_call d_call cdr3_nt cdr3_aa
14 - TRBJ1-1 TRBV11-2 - TGTGCCAGCAGCTTAGTGGGGGGCAGATCTGAAGCTTTCTTT CASSLVGGRSEAFF
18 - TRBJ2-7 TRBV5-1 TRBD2 TGCGCCAGCAGCTTGAACGTCGGGGGGGCCAGTCTAACTTACGAGCAGTACTTC CASSLNVGGASLTYEQYF
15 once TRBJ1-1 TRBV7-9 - TGTGCCAGCAGCTTAGCCGTGGGACGGTGGACTGAAGCTTTCTTT CASSLAVGRWTEAFF
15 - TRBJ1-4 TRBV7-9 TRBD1 TGTGCCAGCAGCTCTACAGGGGGCACTAATGAAAAACTGTTTTTT CASSSTGGTNEKLFF
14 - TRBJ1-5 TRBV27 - TGTGCCAGCAATTTGGGAGGGTCTGGTACACCCCAGCATTTT CASNLGGSGTPQHF
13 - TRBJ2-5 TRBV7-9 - TGTGCCAGCAGAGCTGTAGGTTGGGAGACCCAGTACTTC CASRAVGWETQYF
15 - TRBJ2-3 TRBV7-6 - TGTGCCAGCAGCTTTACAGGTTCTAGCACAGATACGCAGTATTTT CASSFTGSSTDTQYF
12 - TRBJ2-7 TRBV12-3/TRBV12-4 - TGTGCCAGCAGCCCCTCCTTCAACGAGCAGTACTTC CASSPSFNEQYF
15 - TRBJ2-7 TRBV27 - TGTGCCAGCAGCCCACCCCCGACAGGCCGCCACGAGCAGTACTTC CASSPPPTGRHEQYF
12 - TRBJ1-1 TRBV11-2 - TGTGCCTTCAGCAGGGGCCGTCTTGAAGCTTTCTTT CAFSRGRLEAFF
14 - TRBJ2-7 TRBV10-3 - TGTGCCATCAGTGAGTCTGCCAGCTCCTACGAGCAGTACTTC CAISESASSYEQYF
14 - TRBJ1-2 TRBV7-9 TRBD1 TGTGCCAGCAGGGGACAGGGTCCCAACTATGGCTACACCTTC CASRGQGPNYGYTF
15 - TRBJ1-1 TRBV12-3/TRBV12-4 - TGTGCCAGCAGTTTAGGGGGGCGGGGGGACACTGAAGCTTTCTTT CASSLGGRGDTEAFF
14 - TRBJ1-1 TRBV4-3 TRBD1 TGCGCCAGCAGCCAAGGGCAGGGGGGTAATGAAGCTTTCTTT CASSQGQGGNEAFF
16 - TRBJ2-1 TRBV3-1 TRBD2 TGTGCCAGCAGCCAAGTTACGACTAGCGGGAACGATGAGCAGTTCTTC CASSQVTTSGNDEQFF
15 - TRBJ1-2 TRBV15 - TGTGCCACCAACTTCGAACAGGGATATAACTATGGCTACACCTTC CATNFEQGYNYGYTF
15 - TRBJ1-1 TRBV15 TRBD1 TGTGCCACCAGCGCAGAGGGACAGGGGCAGACTGAAGCTTTCTTT CATSAEGQGQTEAFF
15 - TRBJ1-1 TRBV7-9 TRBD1 TGTGCCAGCAGCCCACGACAGGGGACGAACACTGAAGCTTTCTTT CASSPRQGTNTEAFF
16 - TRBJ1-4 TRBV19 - TGTGCCAGTAGATACAGCCACCTTGCAACTAATGAAAAACTGTTTTTT CASRYSHLATNEKLFF
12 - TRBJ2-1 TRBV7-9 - TGTGCCAGCAGGGGTCCCTACAATGAGCAGTTCTTC CASRGPYNEQFF
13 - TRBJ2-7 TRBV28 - TGTGCCAGCAGTTTTGTAGGGTATGCAGAGCAGTACTTC CASSFVGYAEQYF
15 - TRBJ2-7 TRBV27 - TGTGCCAGCAGTTTAAGACAAGACCTTCCCCACGAGCAGTACTTC CASSLRQDLPHEQYF
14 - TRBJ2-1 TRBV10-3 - TGTGCCATCGGGAGAGAGGGCTACTACAATGAGCAGTTCTTC CAIGREGYYNEQFF
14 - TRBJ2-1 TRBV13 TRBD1 TGTGCCAGCAGCTTTGGGACAGGGAGGAATGAGCAGTTCTTC CASSFGTGRNEQFF
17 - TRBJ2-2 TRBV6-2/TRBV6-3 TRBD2 TGTGCCAGCAGCTATAGACTAGCGGGAACGAACACCGGGGAGCTGTTTTTT CASSYRLAGTNTGELFF
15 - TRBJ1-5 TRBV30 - TGTGCCGGCTCAAGCCGACAGGCCTTCAATCAGCCCCAGCATTTT CAGSSRQAFNQPQHF
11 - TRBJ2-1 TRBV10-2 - TGCGCCAGCGGGGCGTTTAATGAGCAGTTCTTC CASGAFNEQFF
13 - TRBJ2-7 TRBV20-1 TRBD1 TGCAGTGCTAGGGGGACAGAGGTTTACGAGCAGTACTTC CSARGTEVYEQYF
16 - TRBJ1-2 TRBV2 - TGTGCCAGCAGTGAACCGCCAGTTCAGGGGATCGATGGCTACACCTTC CASSEPPVQGIDGYTF
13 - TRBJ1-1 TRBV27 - TGTGCCAGCAGTTTACTCACGAGCACTGAAGCTTTCTTT CASSLLTSTEAFF
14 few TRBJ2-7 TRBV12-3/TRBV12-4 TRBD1 TGTGCCAGCGGAGGGACAGGGTTATTCTACGAGCAGTACTTC CASGGTGLFYEQYF
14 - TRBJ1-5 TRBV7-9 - TGTGCCAGCAGCTTAGGGGGCGGAAATCAGCCCCAGCATTTT CASSLGGGNQPQHF
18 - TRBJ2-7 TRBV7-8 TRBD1 TGTGCCAGCAGCTTACGTTCATTTTTGGGGACAGGGTCCTACGAGCAGTACTTC CASSLRSFLGTGSYEQYF
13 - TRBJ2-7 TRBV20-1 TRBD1 TGCAGTGCTCCAGGACAGGGAGTGGACGAGCAGTACTTC CSAPGQGVDEQYF
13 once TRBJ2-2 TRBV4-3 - TGCGCCAGCAGCCAAGTTTTGTCGGGGGAGCTGTTTTTT CASSQVLSGELFF
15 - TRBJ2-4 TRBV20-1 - TGCAGTGCTAGTGGGGACACCGGGGCCTCCAACATTCAGTACTTC CSASGDTGASNIQYF
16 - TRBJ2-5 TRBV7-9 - TGTGCCAGCAGCCTAGCGGCAGGGGCCACCAGGGAGACCCAGTACTTC CASSLAAGATRETQYF
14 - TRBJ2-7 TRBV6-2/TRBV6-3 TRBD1 TGTGCCAGCAGTCAGGACAGGAAGATTTACGAGCAGTACTTC CASSQDRKIYEQYF
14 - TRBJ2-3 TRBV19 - TGTGCCAGTAGTCCCCTTGGGGCTGGGGATACGCAGTATTTT CASSPLGAGDTQYF
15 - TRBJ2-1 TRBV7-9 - TGTGCCAGCAGCTTAGAGGGAGAAGGGTACAATGAGCAGTTCTTC CASSLEGEGYNEQFF
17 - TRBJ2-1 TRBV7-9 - TGTGCCAGCAGCTTAGTGGCCCTTAGCGATAACAGCAATGAGCAGTTCTTC CASSLVALSDNSNEQFF
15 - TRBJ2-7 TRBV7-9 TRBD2 TGTGCCAGCAGCTTACGCCTAGCGGGAGATACCGAGCAGTACTTC CASSLRLAGDTEQYF
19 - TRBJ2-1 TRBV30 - TGTGCCTGGAGTGTGTGGGCGGAGCGGAACGCCCCGCGGTGGAATGAGCAGTTCTTC CAWSVWAERNAPRWNEQFF
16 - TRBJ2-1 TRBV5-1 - TGCGCCAGCAGCTTGGCCTGGCAGCGCGGAGTAAATGAGCAGTTCTTC CASSLAWQRGVNEQFF
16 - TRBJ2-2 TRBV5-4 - TGTGCCAGCAGCTTCCCGACAGGATCGAACACCGGGGAGCTGTTTTTT CASSFPTGSNTGELFF
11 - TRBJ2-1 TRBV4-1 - TGCGCCAGCCGGACTGAGTATGAGCAGTTCTTC CASRTEYEQFF
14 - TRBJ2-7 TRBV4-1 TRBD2 TGCGCCAGCAGCCCCCTAGCGGGAGAGGGCGAGCAGTACTTC CASSPLAGEGEQYF
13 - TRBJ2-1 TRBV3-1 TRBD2 TGTGCCACCCGGGGGGGCGACTACAATGAGCAGTTCTTC CATRGGDYNEQFF
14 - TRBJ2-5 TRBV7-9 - TGTGCCAGCTGCGGGGAGGCGGGTCAAGAGACCCAGTACTTC CASCGEAGQETQYF
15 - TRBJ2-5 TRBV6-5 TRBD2 TGTGCCAGCAGGCTAGCGGGGGGAGGCGCAGAGACCCAGTACTTC CASRLAGGGAETQYF
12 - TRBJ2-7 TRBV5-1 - TGCGCCAGCAGCGCGAACTCCTACGAGCAGTACTTC CASSANSYEQYF